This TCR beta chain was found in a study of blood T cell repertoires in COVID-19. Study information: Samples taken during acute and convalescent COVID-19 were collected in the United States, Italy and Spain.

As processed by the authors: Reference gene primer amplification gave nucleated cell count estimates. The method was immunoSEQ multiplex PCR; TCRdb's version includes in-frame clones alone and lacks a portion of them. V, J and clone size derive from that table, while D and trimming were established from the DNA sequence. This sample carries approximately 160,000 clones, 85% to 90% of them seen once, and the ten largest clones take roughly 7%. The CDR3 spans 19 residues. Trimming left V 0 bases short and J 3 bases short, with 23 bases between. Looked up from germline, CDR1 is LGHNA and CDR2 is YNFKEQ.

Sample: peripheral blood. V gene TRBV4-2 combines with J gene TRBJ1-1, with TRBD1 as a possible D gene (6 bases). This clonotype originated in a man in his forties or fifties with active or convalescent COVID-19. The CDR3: CASSQDLPQGWGRDTEAFF. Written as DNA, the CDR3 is TGTGCCAGCAGCCAAGATTTGCCGCAGGGGTGGGGGAGGGACACTGAAGCTTTCTTT.